Below are 12 T cell receptor beta chains sequenced from a single sample in a study of monozygotic twins with inflammatory bowel disease. Reanalyzing the 5' RACE reads, TCRdb keeps one entry per CDR3 protein, without DNA. Its listing shows fewer than 350,000 distinct CDR3 sequences. The sequenced sample was blood. The source of these receptors is a human donor with ulcerative colitis or Crohn's disease, or a healthy co-twin of an affected twin (not recorded which).

The chain joins TRBV12-3 or TRBV12-4 to TRBJ1-6. The CDR3 has 14 residues. The CDR3 is CASSPQLTYSPLHF.

CDR3 residues: CASSFPTGRSVGYGYTF. The chain has TRBV12-3 or TRBV12-4 and TRBJ1-2; TCRdb picks TRBD1, but there is no DNA to check that call. The CDR3 spans 17 residues.

This sequence joins TRBV20-1 and TRBJ2-5; the TCRdb D gene call, TRBD2, has no DNA to confirm it. The CDR3 extends over 14 amino acids. Per germline, CDR1 DFQATT and CDR2 SNEGSKA (reference sequence). CDR3 amino acids: CSLTGPGDQETQYF.

The chain has TRBV20-1 and TRBJ2-1; the TCRdb call, TRBD2, lacks DNA for checking. The CDR3 is 16 residues long. Germline V lookup: CDR1 DFQATT, CDR2 SNEGSKA (reference sequence). CDR3 sequence: CSAHRAGASGNNEQFF.

The chain carries TRBV18 and TRBJ1-1; the D call from TCRdb, TRBD1, cannot be confirmed without DNA. The CDR3 totals 16 residues. From germline, CDR1 is KGHSH and CDR2 LQKENI. Here the CDR3 reads CASSPEPGGRNTEAFF.

The CDR3 loop is CSARGIKDIQYF. The genes are TRBV20-1 and TRBJ2-4. Germline V gene lookup returns CDR1 DFQATT and CDR2 SNEGSKA (reference sequence). The CDR3 extends over 12 amino acids.

J is TRBJ2-3 and V is TRBV5-4. Germline V gene lookup returns CDR1 SGHNT and CDR2 YYREEE (reference sequence). The CDR3 is made up of 15 amino acids. CDR3 residues: CASSLAGSQGDTQYF.

The chain combines TRBV20-1 with TRBJ1-6; the D gene TCRdb calls, TRBD1, cannot be checked with no DNA. CDR1 is DFQATT, CDR2 SNEGSKA, per germline (reference sequence). The CDR3 is made up of 14 amino acids. The CDR3 spells CSARGDRGNSPLHF.

The V gene is TRBV7-2, the J gene TRBJ1-3. The CDR3 runs to 15 residues. Looked up from germline, CDR1 is SGHTA and CDR2 is FQGNSA. CDR3 loop: CASSWMGYSGDTIYF.

V and J are TRBV7-6 and TRBJ2-3. Germline loops: CDR1 SGHVS, CDR2 FNYEAQ. The CDR3 runs to 18 residues. CDR3 in amino acids: CASSLLGTLRGFTDTQYF.

The gene calls are TRBV24-1 and TRBJ2-7; TCRdb designates TRBD1, a call that cannot be tested without DNA. Germline V gives CDR1 KGHDR, CDR2 SFDVKD. This CDR3 has 15 residues. CDR3 sequence reads: CATSDPWTGNYEQYF.

This chain connects TRBV5-1 to TRBJ1-4; TCRdb outputs TRBD1, but without DNA this stays unchecked. In germline, CDR1 is SGHRS, CDR2 YFSETQ. This CDR3 is built from 15 residues. CDR3 sequence reads: CASSRAAGSNEKLFF.